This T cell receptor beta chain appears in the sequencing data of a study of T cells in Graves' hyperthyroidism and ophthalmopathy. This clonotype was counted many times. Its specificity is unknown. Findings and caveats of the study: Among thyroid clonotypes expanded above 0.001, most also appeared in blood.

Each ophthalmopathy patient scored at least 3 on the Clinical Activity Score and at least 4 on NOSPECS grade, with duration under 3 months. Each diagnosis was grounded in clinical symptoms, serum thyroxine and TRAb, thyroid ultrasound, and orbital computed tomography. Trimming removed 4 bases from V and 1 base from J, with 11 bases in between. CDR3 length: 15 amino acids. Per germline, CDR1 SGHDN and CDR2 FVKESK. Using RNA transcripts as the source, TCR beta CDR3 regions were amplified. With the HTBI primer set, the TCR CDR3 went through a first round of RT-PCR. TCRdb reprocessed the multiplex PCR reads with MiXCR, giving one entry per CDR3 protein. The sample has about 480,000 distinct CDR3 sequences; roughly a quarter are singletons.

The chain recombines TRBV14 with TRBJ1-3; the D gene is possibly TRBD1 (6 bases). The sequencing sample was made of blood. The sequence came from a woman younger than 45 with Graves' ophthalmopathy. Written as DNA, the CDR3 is TGTGCCAGCAGCCGTCGGGACATATCTGGAAACACCATATATTTT. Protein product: CASSRRDISGNTIYF.